This T cell receptor (beta chain) is drawn from a study of CD8 T cells in Susac syndrome. Random-hexamer reverse transcription was applied to 0.5 to 1 ug RNA. TCRdb redid the calling of the immunoSEQ multiplex PCR reads with MiXCR, one entry per CDR3 protein. The sample shows about 60,000 distinct CDR3 sequences, around 94% of them seen only once. Germline V gene data show CDR1 as MNHEY and CDR2 as SMNVEV (reference sequence). The CDR3 covers 14 residues. The ends lost 8 bases at V and 8 bases at J; junction bases unmatched: 10. Sequencing used CD8+ T cells from PBMCs. The chain employs TRBV27 and TRBJ2-1, with TRBD2 identical over 9 bases. The clonotype comes from a human donor in good health. In DNA form, the CDR3 reads TGTGCCAGCGGCCTAGCGGGGTATACCGATGAGCAGTTCTTC. The encoded protein is CASGLAGYTDEQFF.